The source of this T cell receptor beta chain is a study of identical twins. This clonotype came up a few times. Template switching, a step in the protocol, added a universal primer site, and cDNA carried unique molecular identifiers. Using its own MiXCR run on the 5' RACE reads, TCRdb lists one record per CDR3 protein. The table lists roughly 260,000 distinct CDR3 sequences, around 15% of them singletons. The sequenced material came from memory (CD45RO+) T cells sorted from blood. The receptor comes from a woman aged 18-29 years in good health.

The CDR3 coding sequence is TGTGCCAGCAGTCTCGGGACCGTTTACAATGAGCAGTTCTTC. Translating gives CASSLGTVYNEQFF. The genes are TRBV6-1 and TRBJ2-1; D might be TRBD1 or TRBD2, each matching 5 bases. The length of the CDR3 is 14 residues. V was cut by 5 bases and J by 4 bases, with 12 bases left in between. Germline loops: CDR1 MNHNS, CDR2 SASEGT.